The 20 T cell receptor beta chains listed next were all sequenced from one sample in a study of T cell clones after liver transplantation. Assay used: immunoSEQ multiplex PCR; TCRdb lists only in-frame clones, some missing. This sample has around 100,000 clones, with around 80% found just once. This specimen consisted of CD4+ T cells from blood, obtained roughly 50 months after liver transplant. Every receptor here comes from a human patient who received a liver transplant. The graft donor may be the source of some T cells.

The genes are TRBV6-1 and TRBJ1-3; D gene ambiguous. Germline values: CDR1 MNHNS, CDR2 SASEGT. This CDR3 region has 15 residues. Trimming took 1 base from V and 8 from J, leaving 15 bases between them. The chain's CDR3 is CASSEVDRSADTIYF. CDR3 DNA sequence: TGTGCCAGCAGTGAAGTTGACCGCTCCGCCGACACCATATATTTT.

This clone was seen just once. The chain uses TRBV25-1 and TRBJ1-1; 7 bases align to TRBD1. Germline V gene lookup returns CDR1 MGHDK and CDR2 SYGVNS. CDR3 length: 12 amino acids. The V segment lost 10 bases and the J segment 1 base; nucleotides outside the gene matches: 3. The CDR3 DNA reads TGTGCCACCCGACAGGGGAACACTGAAGCTTTCTTT. It codes for CATRQGNTEAFF.

This chain links TRBV18 with TRBJ1-3; no firm D call. Germline loops: CDR1 KGHSH, CDR2 LQKENI. V was trimmed by 4 bases and J by 0 bases, leaving 7 bases between them. This CDR3 has 14 residues. The CDR3 spells CASSLQHSGNTIYF. DNA of the CDR3: TGTGCCAGCTCACTCCAGCACTCTGGAAACACCATATATTTT.

This chain links TRBV29-1 with TRBJ2-1, with 10 bases lining up with TRBD2. The CDR3 length is 13 residues. Per germline, CDR1 SQVTM and CDR2 ANQGSEA. V lost 2 bases to trimming and J lost 8 bases; unmatched junction nucleotides: 3. The CDR3 is CSVELAGVHEQFF. CDR3 sequence (DNA): TGCAGCGTTGAACTAGCGGGAGTCCATGAGCAGTTCTTC.

CDR3 protein: CASSPGTGKHQPQHF. In DNA form, the CDR3 reads TGCGCCAGCAGCCCCGGGACAGGGAAGCATCAGCCCCAGCATTTT. The rearrangement uses TRBV5-1 and TRBJ1-5, with 9 nucleotides matching TRBD1. Germline CDR1 SGHRS, CDR2 YFSETQ. The length of the CDR3 is 15 residues. J gave up 5 bases and V 4 bases, and 7 bases lay outside the gene matches.

The J gene is TRBJ2-3, the V gene TRBV5-4, with 10 nucleotides matching TRBD2. CDR1 is SGHNT and CDR2 is YYREEE in the germline V gene (reference sequence). J gave up 1 base and V 1 base, and 12 bases lay outside the gene matches. The CDR3 totals 19 residues. The CDR3 reads CASSLNPLAGAGGTDTQYF. CDR3 sequence (DNA): TGTGCCAGCAGCTTGAACCCCCTAGCGGGGGCGGGGGGCACAGATACGCAGTATTTT. Full variable domain (remainder filled in from reference TRBV5-4 and TRBJ2-3): ETGVTQSPTHLIKTRGQQVTLRCSSQSGHNTVSWYQQALGQGPQFIFQYYREEENGRGNFPPRFSGLQFPNYSSELNVNALELDDSALYLCASSLNPLAGAGGTDTQYFGPGTRLTVL.

The chain joins TRBV7-2 to TRBJ2-2, with 9 nucleotides matching TRBD2. Germline assignment: CDR1 SGHTA and CDR2 FQGNSA. The trim removed 5 bases at V and 3 bases at J, leaving 13 bases unmatched. CDR3 size: 18 residues. In nucleotides, the CDR3 is TGTGCCAGCAGCCCCAACGAAGCGGGGGGCCACGACACCGGGGAGCTGTTTTTT. Protein sequence: CASSPNEAGGHDTGELFF.

The chain uses TRBV10-3 and TRBJ1-1; D gene uncertain. CDR1 and CDR2 (germline): ENHRY, SYGVKD. V was shortened by 7 bases and J by 1 base, with 16 bases between the two germline ends. The CDR3 has 15 amino acids. Here the CDR3 DNA reads TGTGCCATCAAACCCGGAGGGAATGGGAACACTGAAGCTTTCTTT. This encodes CAIKPGGNGNTEAFF.

J is TRBJ1-2 and V is TRBV28; D is undetermined. V was cut by 5 bases and J by 3 bases, with 13 bases left in between. This CDR3 region has 14 residues. Germline V lookup: CDR1 MDHEN, CDR2 SYDVKM. Here the CDR3 DNA reads TGTGCCAGCAGTCCCCCAGAAGTCTACTATGGCTACACCTTC. Translation gives CASSPPEVYYGYTF.

In its sample, this clone was seen a few times. The chain carries TRBV19 and TRBJ2-3, with TRBD2 matching 8 bases. The CDR3 extends over 15 amino acids. Germline assignment: CDR1 LNHDA and CDR2 SQIVND (reference sequence). V shed 6 bases and J 5 bases; nucleotides not matched to a gene: 10. The CDR3 DNA is TGTGCCAGTAGACCTTCCGGCGGGGGGCGAGATACGCAGTATTTT. Translation gives CASRPSGGGRDTQYF. Variable domain in full (rest from reference TRBV19 and TRBJ2-3): DGGITQSPKYLFRKEGQNVTLSCEQNLNHDAMYWYRQDPGQGLRLIYYSQIVNDFQKGDIAEGYSVSREKKESFPLTVTSAQKNPTAFYLCASRPSGGGRDTQYFGPGTRLTVL.

This clone was seen more than once but under ten times. The V call is TRBV7-2, the J call TRBJ1-1; D not certain. V shed 1 base and J shed 6 bases, with 15 bases lying between them. The CDR3 contains 15 residues. Germline V gene sequence: CDR1 SGHTA, CDR2 FQGNSA. The CDR3 DNA follows: TGTGCCAGCAGCTTAGATGGTCGGGGTTTTGCTGAAGCTTTCTTT. Its protein is CASSLDGRGFAEAFF. The complete variable domain, with remaining parts taken from reference TRBV7-2 and TRBJ1-1, reads GAGVSQSPSNKVTEKGKDVELRCDPISGHTALYWYRQSLGQGLEFLIYFQGNSAPDKSGLPSDRFSAERTGGSVSTLTIQRTQQEDSAVYLCASSLDGRGFAEAFFGQGTRLTVV.

This clone was seen only once. The chain links TRBV18 to TRBJ1-2; D ambiguous. CDR3 length: 14 amino acids. Germline assignment: CDR1 KGHSH and CDR2 LQKENI. V gave up 2 bases and J gave up 2 bases, with 9 bases separating them. As DNA, the CDR3 is TGTGCCAGCTCACCAGGCGGGCCGAACTATGGCTACACCTTC. Encoded protein: CASSPGGPNYGYTF.

This rearrangement joins TRBV14 to TRBJ2-2, with 8 bases lining up with TRBD2. Unmatched junction bases numbered 6, after V lost 1 base and J lost 5 bases. This CDR3 has 16 residues. The germline CDR1 and CDR2 sequences are SGHDN and FVKESK. CDR3 residues: CASSQGLAGPTGELFF. The CDR3 nucleotides read TGTGCCAGCAGCCAAGGGTTAGCGGGACCAACCGGGGAGCTGTTTTTT.

The sample holds a few counts of this clone. J is TRBJ1-2 and V is TRBV5-1; D is possibly TRBD1 (6 bases). Trimming shortened V by 1 base and J by 5 bases, and 12 bases separated the two germline ends. CDR1 SGHRS and CDR2 YFSETQ come from the germline V gene. CDR3 length: 14 amino acids. The CDR3 reads CASSLRRGVYGYTF. The DNA of the CDR3 is TGCGCCAGCAGCTTGCGCAGGGGAGTTTATGGCTACACCTTC.

This chain connects TRBV7-7 to TRBJ2-2, with a tentative D call TRBD1 (6 bases). V was clipped by 7 bases and J by 3 bases, with 18 bases between them. Germline-derived CDR1 and CDR2 are SSHAT and FNYEAQ (reference sequence). This CDR3 spans 16 amino acids. The CDR3 nucleotides read TGTGCCAGCAACCCCCTGGGGGCCCTGGACACCGGGGAGCTGTTTTTT. Its translation is CASNPLGALDTGELFF.

The chain is built from TRBV7-8 and TRBJ1-5; D unresolved. Per germline, CDR1 SGHVS and CDR2 FQNEAQ. The CDR3 totals 15 residues. V lost 0 bases and J lost 3, with 9 bases in between. The CDR3 spells CASSLAPPLNQPQHF. The CDR3 DNA reads TGTGCCAGCAGCTTAGCGCCACCGCTCAATCAGCCCCAGCATTTT.

The V gene is TRBV11-2, the J gene TRBJ2-1; tentatively, D is TRBD1 or TRBD2 (5 bases each). The CDR3 loop spans 13 amino acids. Per the germline V gene, CDR1 is SGHAT and CDR2 is FQNNGV. V was pared by 7 bases and J by 8 bases, with 15 bases between. The CDR3 nucleotides read TGTGCCAGCATCTTTGCCCGGGACGATGAGCAGTTCTTC. Encoded protein: CASIFARDDEQFF.

This chain connects TRBV7-3 to TRBJ2-7, with 12 nucleotides matching TRBD2. The CDR3 runs to 15 residues. V shed 5 bases and J 2 bases; nucleotides not matched to a gene: 4. Germline lookup yields CDR1 SGHTA and CDR2 FQGTGA. The DNA of the CDR3 is TGTGCCAGCAGCCCTCGACTAGCGGGGGCCTACGAGCAGTACTTC. Protein sequence: CASSPRLAGAYEQYF.

This rearrangement joins TRBV5-1 to TRBJ1-1; TRBD1 might be the D (5 bases). CDR3 length equals 14 residues. Trimming removed 4 bases from V and 11 bases from J, with 21 bases in between. The germline V gene has CDR1 SGHRS and CDR2 YFSETQ. The CDR3 nucleotides are TGCGCCAGCAGCCCAGCCGGTGGAGGGGACCGGGCTTTCTTT. It yields the protein CASSPAGGGDRAFF.

This clone was counted only a few times. V usage is TRBV11-2 and J usage is TRBJ2-3; a possible D gene is TRBD2 (5 bases). The CDR3 spans 14 residues. V shed 1 base and J shed 2 bases, with 7 bases lying between them. Germline assignment: CDR1 SGHAT and CDR2 FQNNGV. The chain's CDR3 is CASSLGTYTDTQYF. CDR3 coding DNA: TGTGCCAGCAGCTTAGGGACTTACACAGATACGCAGTATTTT.